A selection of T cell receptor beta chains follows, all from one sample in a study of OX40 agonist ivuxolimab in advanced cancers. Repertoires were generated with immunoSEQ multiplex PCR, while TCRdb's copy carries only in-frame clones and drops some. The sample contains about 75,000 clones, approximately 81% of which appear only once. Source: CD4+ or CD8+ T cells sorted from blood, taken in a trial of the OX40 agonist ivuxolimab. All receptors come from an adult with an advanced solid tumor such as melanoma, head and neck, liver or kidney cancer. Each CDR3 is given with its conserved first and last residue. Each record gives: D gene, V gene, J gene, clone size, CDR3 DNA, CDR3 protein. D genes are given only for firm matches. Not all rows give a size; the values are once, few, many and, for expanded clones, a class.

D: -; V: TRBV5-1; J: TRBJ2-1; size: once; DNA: TGCGCCAGCAGCTTGGAATATGGGTACAACAATGAGCAGTTCTTC; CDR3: CASSLEYGYNNEQFF
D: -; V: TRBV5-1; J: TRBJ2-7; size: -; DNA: TGCGCCAGCAGCGGGGCAGGGACTTTCTACGAGCAGTACTTC; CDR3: CASSGAGTFYEQYF
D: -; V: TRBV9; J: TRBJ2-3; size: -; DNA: TGTGCCAGCAGCTTCCAGGGCGGGTCGGATACGCAGTATTTT; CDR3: CASSFQGGSDTQYF
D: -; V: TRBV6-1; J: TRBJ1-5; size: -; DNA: TGTGCCAGCAGTGACACGGGTAGGGCATATAGCAATCAGCCCCAGCATTTT; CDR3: CASSDTGRAYSNQPQHF
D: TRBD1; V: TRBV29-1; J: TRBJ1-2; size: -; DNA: TGCAGCGGCGGGACAGACTATGGCTACACCTTC; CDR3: CSGGTDYGYTF
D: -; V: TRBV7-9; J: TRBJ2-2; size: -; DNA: TGTGCCAGCAGCTTGAGCGGCAGATACACCGGGGAGCTGTTTTTT; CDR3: CASSLSGRYTGELFF
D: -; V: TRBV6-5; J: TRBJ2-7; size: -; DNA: TGTGCCAGCACCCTGACCGGGACTGCCTACGAGCAGTACTTC; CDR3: CASTLTGTAYEQYF
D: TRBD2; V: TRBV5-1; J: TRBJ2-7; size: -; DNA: TGCGCCAGCAGCTCTACGACTAGCGGATCCTACGAGCAGTACTTC; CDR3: CASSSTTSGSYEQYF
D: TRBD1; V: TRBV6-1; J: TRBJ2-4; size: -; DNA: TGTGCCAGCAGTGAAAAGTTCGTTATCGACAGGGGGGTGAACATTCAGTACTTC; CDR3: CASSEKFVIDRGVNIQYF
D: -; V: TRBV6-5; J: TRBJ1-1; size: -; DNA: TGTGCCAGTCTCGACACGCCGGGGACTGAAGCTTTCTTT; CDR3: CASLDTPGTEAFF
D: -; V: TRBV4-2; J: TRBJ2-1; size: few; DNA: TGTGCCAGCAGCCAAGAGTCAGTAAGCTCCTACAATGAGCAGTTCTTC; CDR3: CASSQESVSSYNEQFF
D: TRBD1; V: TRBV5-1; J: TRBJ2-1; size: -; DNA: TGCGCCAGCAGCTACGGACCGGGACAGGTAAACAATGAGCAGTTCTTC; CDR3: CASSYGPGQVNNEQFF
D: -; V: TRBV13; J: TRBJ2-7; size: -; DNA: TGTGCCAGCAGCAACAGCGGCCCAACGGCCTACGAGCAGTACTTC; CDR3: CASSNSGPTAYEQYF
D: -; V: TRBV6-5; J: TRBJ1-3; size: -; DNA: TGTGCCAGCAGCTTAAGTAGTTTTGGAAACACCATATATTTT; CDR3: CASSLSSFGNTIYF
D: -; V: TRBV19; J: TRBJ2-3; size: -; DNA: TGTGCCAGTAGTACTGGAACACTCACAGGGCCAGATACGCAGTATTTT; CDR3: CASSTGTLTGPDTQYF
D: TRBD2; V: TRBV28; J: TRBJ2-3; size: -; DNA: TGTGCCAGCACCCCGGGACTAGCCTCAGATACGCAGTATTTT; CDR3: CASTPGLASDTQYF
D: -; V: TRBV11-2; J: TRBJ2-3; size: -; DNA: TGTGCCAGCTCCTTCAGGGGCCAAAGGGCAGATACGCAGTATTTT; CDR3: CASSFRGQRADTQYF
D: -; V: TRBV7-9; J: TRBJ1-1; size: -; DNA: TGTGCCAGCAGCTTAGGGGGCGGTGGGGGGGAAGCTTTCTTT; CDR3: CASSLGGGGGEAFF
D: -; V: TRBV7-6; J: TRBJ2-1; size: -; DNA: TGTGCCAGCAGCTTATCTGACTATGACTACAATGAGCAGTTCTTC; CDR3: CASSLSDYDYNEQFF
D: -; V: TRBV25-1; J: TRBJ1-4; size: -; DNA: TGTGCCACCAGGGGATCCCTTACTAATGAAAAACTGTTTTTT; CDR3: CATRGSLTNEKLFF
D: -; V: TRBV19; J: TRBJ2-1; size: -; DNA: TGTGCCAGTAGTATAGGACAGGTCTCCTACAATGAGCAGTTCTTC; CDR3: CASSIGQVSYNEQFF
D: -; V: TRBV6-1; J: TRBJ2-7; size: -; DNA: TGTGCCAGCAGTGAACAAAACGGAGCCTACGAGCAGTACTTC; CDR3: CASSEQNGAYEQYF
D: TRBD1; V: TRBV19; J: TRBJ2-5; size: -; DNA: TGTGCCAGTAGTCGAGGACAGGGGCTAGGAGAGACCCAGTACTTC; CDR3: CASSRGQGLGETQYF
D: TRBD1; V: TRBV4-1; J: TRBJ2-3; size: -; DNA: TGCGCCAGCAGCCAAGATCAACAGGGGAGCACAGATACGCAGTATTTT; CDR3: CASSQDQQGSTDTQYF
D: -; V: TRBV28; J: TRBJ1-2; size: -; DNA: TGTGCCAGCAGTTTAGTTAACAGGTGGGGTGGCTACACCTTC; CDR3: CASSLVNRWGGYTF